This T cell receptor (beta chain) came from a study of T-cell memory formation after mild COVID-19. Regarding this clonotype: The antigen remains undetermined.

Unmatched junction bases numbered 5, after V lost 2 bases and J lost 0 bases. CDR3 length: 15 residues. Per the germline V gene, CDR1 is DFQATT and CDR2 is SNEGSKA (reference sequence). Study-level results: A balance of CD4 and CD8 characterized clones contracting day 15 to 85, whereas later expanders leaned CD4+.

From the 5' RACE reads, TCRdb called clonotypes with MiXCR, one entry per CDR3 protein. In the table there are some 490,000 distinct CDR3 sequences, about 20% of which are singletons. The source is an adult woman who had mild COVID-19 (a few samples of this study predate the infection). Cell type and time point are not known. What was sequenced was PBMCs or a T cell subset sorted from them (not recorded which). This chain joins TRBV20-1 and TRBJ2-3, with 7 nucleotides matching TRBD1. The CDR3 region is CSARIGTASTDTQYF. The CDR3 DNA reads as TGCAGTGCTAGAATCGGGACAGCGAGCACAGATACGCAGTATTTT.